One sample yielded the 14 T cell receptor beta chains listed below, sequenced in a study of CD8 T cells in Susac syndrome. Reverse transcription of about 0.45 to 1 ug RNA was performed with random hexamers. TCRdb used MiXCR to reprocess the immunoSEQ multiplex PCR reads, holding one entry per CDR3 protein. The sample consists of around 130,000 distinct CDR3 sequences, just under 95% of them appearing once. Input material: CD8+ T cells from PBMCs. Receptors were obtained from a human donor with Susac syndrome.

This chain uses TRBV12-3 or TRBV12-4 with TRBJ1-5, with D maybe TRBD1 (6 bases). This CDR3 region has 14 residues. Between the trimmed V and J ends, which lost 4 bases and 4 bases, there was a span of 11 bases. The CDR3 nucleotides read TGTGCCAGCAGTTACTTAGGGGGGAATCAGCCCCAGCATTTT. The encoded protein is CASSYLGGNQPQHF.

This rearrangement joins TRBV29-1 to TRBJ2-2; TRBD1 agrees at 8 bases. V was pared by 6 bases and J by 6 bases, with 9 bases of the junction left unmatched. Germline V CDR1 and CDR2: SQVTM, ANQGSEA. CDR3 length: 14 residues. CDR3 sequence (DNA): TGCAGCGTCGCCGGTGACAGGGGTTCCGGGGAGCTGTTTTTT. Residues: CSVAGDRGSGELFF.

This chain links TRBV25-1 with TRBJ2-2, with D perhaps TRBD2 (6 bases). Germline V lookup: CDR1 MGHDK, CDR2 SYGVNS. V was cut by 6 bases and J by 1 base, with 9 bases left in between. This CDR3 spans 14 amino acids. This CDR3 reads CASSRDWNTGELFF. The CDR3 DNA reads as TGTGCCAGCAGCCGGGACTGGAACACCGGGGAGCTGTTTTTT.

This clonotype came up a few times. The chain couples TRBV4-1 to TRBJ1-2; 9 bases are a match to TRBD1. The CDR3 sequence is 13 residues long. Trimming took 3 bases from V and 6 from J; bases not matched to a gene: 2. Germline V gives CDR1 MGHRA, CDR2 YSYEKL. The CDR3 sequence is CASSQDRGNGYTF. CDR3 nucleotides: TGCGCCAGCAGCCAGGACAGGGGAAATGGCTACACCTTC.

About this clonotype itself: Sequence at one end of the junction differs from germline and may be a read error. J is TRBJ1-2 and V is TRBV4-3; D is possibly TRBD1 (6 bases). This CDR3 contains 14 residues. CDR1 and CDR2 (germline): LGHNA, YSLEER. In DNA, the CDR3 is TGCGCCAGCAGCCTGCAGGGGTCTAACTCTGGCTACACCTTC. Protein sequence: CASSLQGSNSGYTF.

The chain has TRBV15 and TRBJ1-6; D not certain. The CDR3 loop spans 12 amino acids. Trimming took off 5 bases at V and 7 bases at J, with 6 bases between the two ends. Germline V gene sequence: CDR1 LNHNV, CDR2 YYDKDF (reference sequence). The CDR3 sequence is CATSRENSPLHF. The CDR3 nucleotides are TGTGCCACCAGCCGGGAGAATTCACCCCTCCACTTT.

The rearrangement joins TRBV4-1 to TRBJ2-1; 9 nucleotides align to TRBD2. CDR3 length: 15 residues. The germline gives CDR1 MGHRA, CDR2 YSYEKL. Losses at the gene ends were 1 base for V and 6 bases for J; bases not matched to a gene: 4. Here the CDR3 reads CASSQVGRGGNEQFF. In DNA, the CDR3 is TGCGCCAGCAGCCAAGTAGGGCGGGGGGGCAATGAGCAGTTCTTC.

The V and J genes are TRBV6-5 and TRBJ1-2, with D unclear. This CDR3 is 15 amino acids long. Germline V gene lookup returns CDR1 MNHEY and CDR2 SVGAGI. The V end was cut by 2 bases, the J end by 8 bases, with 18 bases between. The CDR3 reads CASSYTQESSFGYTF. DNA for the CDR3: TGTGCCAGCAGTTACACCCAGGAGAGTTCTTTCGGCTACACCTTC.

The chain joins TRBV20-1 to TRBJ1-2; TRBD1 aligns across 8 bases. Germline V gene sequence: CDR1 DFQATT, CDR2 SNEGSKA (reference sequence). This CDR3 has 15 residues. V lost 2 bases to trimming and J lost 8 bases; unmatched junction nucleotides: 13. This CDR3 reads CSARLGTGDMRGYTF. CDR3 nucleotides: TGCAGTGCTAGATTGGGGACAGGTGATATGAGAGGCTACACCTTC.

The chain joins TRBV13 to TRBJ2-1, with TRBD2 identical over 8 bases. The CDR3 totals 16 residues. After removal of 5 bases from V and 2 bases from J, the junction contained 8 bases not matched to a gene. Germline-derived CDR1 and CDR2 are PRHDT and FYEKMQ (reference sequence). CDR3 loop: CASSPGGAGTYNEQFF. CDR3 coding DNA: TGTGCCAGCAGCCCCGGGGGGGCAGGGACCTACAATGAGCAGTTCTTC.

The rearrangement joins TRBV19 to TRBJ1-1; D not resolved. Germline V gene sequence: CDR1 LNHDA, CDR2 SQIVND (reference sequence). The CDR3 has 12 amino acids. V was trimmed by 6 bases and J by 2 bases, leaving 7 bases between them. The CDR3 DNA is TGTGCCAGTAGCCTTTCAAACACTGAAGCTTTCTTT. Its protein product is CASSLSNTEAFF. Full variable domain (outside the CDR3, taken from reference TRBV19 and TRBJ1-1): DGGITQSPKYLFRKEGQNVTLSCEQNLNHDAMYWYRQDPGQGLRLIYYSQIVNDFQKGDIAEGYSVSREKKESFPLTVTSAQKNPTAFYLCASSLSNTEAFFGQGTRLTVV.

DNA of the CDR3: TGTGCCAGCAGCCCCCCCTTAAGCTCCTACAATGAGCAGTTCTTC. It encodes CASSPPLSSYNEQFF. The chain combines TRBV3-1 with TRBJ2-1, with D unclear. The CDR3 spans 15 residues. V was shortened by 4 bases and J by 0 bases, with 10 bases between the two germline ends. Germline lookup yields CDR1 LGHDT and CDR2 YNNKEL (reference sequence).

The CDR3 DNA follows: TGTGCCAGCAGCGGACCGGGGGGGGATAGCAATCAGCCCCAGCATTTT. Translated: CASSGPGGDSNQPQHF. The chain recombines TRBV7-9 with TRBJ1-5; TRBD1 is a possible D gene (5 bases). The germline V gene has CDR1 SEHNR and CDR2 FQNEAQ (reference sequence). V was trimmed by 5 bases and J by 0 bases, leaving 14 bases between them. This CDR3 has 16 amino acids.

The V call is TRBV7-9, the J call TRBJ2-7; perhaps TRBD2 as D (6 bases). The CDR3 is 17 residues long. Germline CDR1 reads SEHNR; CDR2 reads FQNEAQ (reference sequence). Trimming removed 5 bases at V and 2 bases at J, with 22 bases between. CDR3 residues: CASSPKAGLGSTYEQYF. Written as DNA, the CDR3 is TGTGCCAGCAGCCCTAAAGCGGGCCTCGGCTCAACCTACGAGCAGTACTTC.